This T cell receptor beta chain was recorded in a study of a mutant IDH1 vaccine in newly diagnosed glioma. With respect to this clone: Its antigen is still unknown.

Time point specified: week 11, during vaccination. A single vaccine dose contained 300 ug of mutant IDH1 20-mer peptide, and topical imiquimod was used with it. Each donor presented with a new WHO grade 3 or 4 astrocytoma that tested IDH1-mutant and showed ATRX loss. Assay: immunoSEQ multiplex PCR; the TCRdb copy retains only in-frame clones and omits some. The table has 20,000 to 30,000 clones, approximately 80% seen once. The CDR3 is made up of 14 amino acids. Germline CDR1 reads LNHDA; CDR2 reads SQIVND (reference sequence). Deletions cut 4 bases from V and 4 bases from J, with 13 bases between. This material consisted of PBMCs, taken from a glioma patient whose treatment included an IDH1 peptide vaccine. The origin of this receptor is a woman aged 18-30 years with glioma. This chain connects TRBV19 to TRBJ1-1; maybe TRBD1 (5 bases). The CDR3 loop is CASSTGGSSTEAFF. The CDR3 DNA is TGTGCCAGTAGTACCGGGGGGAGCAGCACTGAAGCTTTCTTT.